These 27 T cell receptor beta chains share one sample of origin, sequenced in a study of molecular identifiers for immune sequencing clone quantification. TCRdb called the PCR reads again in MiXCR, with one record for every CDR3 protein. Of around 480,000 distinct CDR3 sequences listed, about 25% are singletons. Material: naive CD8+ T cells from blood, with Jurkat cell RNA spiked in. As to subset: FACS-sorted CD8+CD4-CCR7+CD45RA+ naive T cells. These receptors originate from a human donor in good health. Some libraries in this study had Jurkat cell RNA spiked in.

The chain uses TRBV7-9 and TRBJ2-1; 10 bases match TRBD2. V trimming: 5 bases; J trimming: 5 bases; junction bases outside the gene matches: 12. Germline lookup yields CDR1 SEHNR and CDR2 FQNEAQ (reference sequence). The CDR3 contains 17 residues. CDR3: CASSPPSGSHRDNEQFF. The CDR3 region has the DNA TGTGCCAGCAGCCCTCCTAGCGGGAGCCACCGGGACAATGAGCAGTTCTTC.

The gene calls are TRBV20-1 and TRBJ2-2; possibly TRBD1 or TRBD2 for D (5 bases each). Germline CDR1 DFQATT, CDR2 SNEGSKA (reference sequence). V was shortened by 6 bases and J by 0 bases, with 14 bases between the two germline ends. This CDR3 is built from 15 residues. The CDR3 loop is CSASGPGPNTGELFF. The CDR3 nucleotides are TGCAGTGCCAGCGGACCAGGGCCGAACACCGGGGAGCTGTTTTTT.

The chain couples TRBV7-9 to TRBJ1-1, with no clear D. The germline gives CDR1 SEHNR, CDR2 FQNEAQ (reference sequence). There are 15 residues in the CDR3. Trimming took 1 base from V and 5 from J, leaving 14 bases between them. CDR3 nucleotides: TGTGCCAGCAGCTTAGGTGAGGATGTGGGGACTGAAGCTTTCTTT. Translating it yields CASSLGEDVGTEAFF.

The rearrangement links TRBV2 to TRBJ2-7; D ambiguous. The V gene lost 2 bases and the J gene lost 2 bases, with 7 bases spanning the gap. The CDR3 is made up of 13 amino acids. Germline assignment: CDR1 SNHLY and CDR2 FYNNEI. The CDR3 reads CASSEYQPYEQYF. In DNA form, the CDR3 reads TGTGCCAGCAGTGAATATCAGCCCTACGAGCAGTACTTC.

This clonotype has a count of ten or more. This chain links TRBV28 with TRBJ2-5, with 14 positions matching TRBD2. The germline CDR1 and CDR2 sequences are MDHEN and SYDVKM. With V trimmed by 3 bases and J by 4 bases, 4 bases remained unmatched. The CDR3 runs to 16 residues. In nucleotides, the CDR3 is TGTGCCAGCAGTTTGGGACTAGCGGGAGTAGGAGAGACCCAGTACTTC. This sequence encodes CASSLGLAGVGETQYF.

This clonotype was counted ten times or more. The chain uses TRBV12-3 or TRBV12-4 and TRBJ1-1; D is unclear. Trimming pared 6 bases from V and 10 bases from J, leaving 18 bases between. This CDR3 comprises 13 residues. The CDR3: CASSPGSLLGAFF. For the CDR3, the DNA is TGTGCCAGCAGCCCCGGGTCCCTGCTGGGAGCTTTCTTT.

The chain has TRBV6-2 or TRBV6-3 and TRBJ2-5; the match to TRBD2 covers 9 bases. V was pared by 6 bases and J by 3 bases, with 2 bases of the junction left unmatched. This CDR3 region has 13 residues. Germline CDR1 MNHEY, CDR2 SVGEGT. As DNA, the CDR3 is TGTGCCAGCAGAGAGCGGGGGGAAGAGACCCAGTACTTC. Encoded protein: CASRERGEETQYF.

The V call is TRBV28, the J call TRBJ2-5; perhaps TRBD2 as D (6 bases). Germline CDR1 and CDR2: MDHEN and SYDVKM. The germline V and J ends were trimmed by 5 bases and 5 bases, with 18 bases remaining between them. The CDR3 consists of 15 residues. This chain's CDR3 is CASSDTSFIGETQYF. The CDR3 DNA reads TGTGCCAGCAGTGACACTAGCTTTATCGGGGAGACCCAGTACTTC.

Many counts were recorded for this clonotype. V usage is TRBV28 and J usage is TRBJ2-7; possible D gene TRBD1, 5 bases. CDR1 is MDHEN, CDR2 SYDVKM, per germline. There are 13 residues in the CDR3. Trimming cost V 3 bases and J 10 bases, with 16 bases left between them. The CDR3 nucleotides read TGTGCCAGCAGTTTCCAACAGGTCTCTGACCAGTACTTC. Its protein is CASSFQQVSDQYF.

The CDR3 protein is CSAQPREGQDTQYF. The CDR3 DNA follows: TGCAGTGCCCAACCCCGGGAGGGCCAAGATACGCAGTATTTT. The chain recombines TRBV20-1 with TRBJ2-3; TRBD2 agrees at 8 bases. The CDR3 length is 14 residues. Trimming cost V 6 bases and J 5 bases; bases outside gene matches: 10. Germline V gene sequence: CDR1 DFQATT, CDR2 SNEGSKA (reference sequence).

About this clonotype itself: This may come from a read error, since a much larger clone is one base off. The chain links TRBV29-1 to TRBJ2-7, with D unresolved. The V end was cut by 5 bases, the J end by 1 base, with 15 bases between. The CDR3 consists of 14 residues. CDR1 SQVTM and CDR2 ANQGSEA come from the germline V gene. The CDR3 DNA reads TGCAGCGTTTTCGACCCGAGCGAGTCCTACGAGCAGTACTTC. As protein: CSVFDPSESYEQYF.

This clonotype was recorded once. The chain links TRBV28 to TRBJ2-3, with D tentatively TRBD2 (5 bases). The CDR3 has 16 amino acids. V shed 4 bases and J shed 4 bases, with 18 bases lying between them. The V gene's germline CDR1 is MDHEN and CDR2 SYDVKM. In DNA form, the CDR3 reads TGTGCCAGCAGTTCCGCGAGTAGAGGGAGACCAGATACGCAGTATTTT. Amino acids: CASSSASRGRPDTQYF.

Regarding this clonotype: Just one base apart from a much larger clone, this may be a read error. This chain links TRBV28 with TRBJ2-5; TRBD2 agrees at 7 bases. This CDR3 is built from 17 residues. Germline V lookup: CDR1 MDHEN, CDR2 SYDVKM. The CDR3 protein is CANSFPLGGGPQETQYF. The CDR3, as DNA: TGTGCCAACAGTTTCCCCCTTGGGGGAGGGCCTCAAGAGACCCAGTACTTC.

This clonotype came up once. A much larger clone lies one base from this, so it may be a read error. The chain has TRBV20-1 and TRBJ2-3, with 9 positions matching TRBD1. CDR3 length equals 13 residues. CDR1 and CDR2 (germline): DFQATT, SNEGSKA (reference sequence). The CDR3 here is CSESDRGTGTQYF. CDR3 DNA: TGCAGTGAGAGCGACAGGGGGACAGGTACGCAGTATTTT.

Ten or more counts support this clonotype. J is TRBJ2-2 and V is TRBV12-3 or TRBV12-4; the match to TRBD1 covers 8 bases. The CDR3 covers 14 residues. Trimming removed 3 bases from V and 4 bases from J; junction bases left unmatched: 1. The CDR3, as DNA: TGTGCCAGCAGTTTGGGGACAGGCACCGGGGAGCTGTTTTTT. Encoded protein: CASSLGTGTGELFF.

As regards this clonotype: This may come from a read error, since a much larger clone is one base off. V gene TRBV7-6 combines with J gene TRBJ2-6; 8 positions match TRBD1. CDR3 size: 16 residues. The V and J ends lost 5 bases and 1 base, in that order; junction bases with no gene match: 4. Germline CDR1 reads SGHVS; CDR2 reads FNYEAQ. CDR3 nucleotide sequence: TGTGCCAGCAGCGGACAGGGTCGGTCTGGGGCCAACGTCCTGACTTTC. Protein: CASSGQGRSGANVLTF.

The rearrangement joins TRBV19 to TRBJ1-2; no clear D gene. V was pared by 6 bases and J by 8 bases, with 19 bases between. The CDR3 contains 14 residues. Germline CDR1 is LNHDA and CDR2 is SQIVND (reference sequence). CDR3 residues: CASSVRTANGGYTF. The CDR3 DNA is TGTGCCAGTAGCGTTCGGACGGCCAATGGCGGCTACACCTTC.

CDR3 bases: TGTGCCGGCAACTTTATAGCGTCCTACAATGAGCAGTTCTTC. Translation: CAGNFIASYNEQFF. The chain uses TRBV28 and TRBJ2-1; maybe TRBD2 (5 bases). The CDR3 is made up of 14 amino acids. Deletions cut 11 bases from V and 1 base from J, with 15 bases between. CDR1 and CDR2 from the germline V gene are MDHEN and SYDVKM. The variable domain in full, with the rest retrieved from reference TRBV28 and TRBJ2-1, is DVKVTQSSRYLVKRTGEKVFLECVQDMDHENMFWYRQDPGLGLRLIYFSYDVKMKEKGDIPEGYSVSREKKERFSLILESASTNQTSMYLCAGNFIASYNEQFFGPGTRLTVL.

Worth noting for this clonotype: A read error may explain this, as a much larger clone is one base away. The V call is TRBV14, the J call TRBJ2-7; possibly TRBD2 for D (6 bases). Trimming stripped 3 bases from V and 4 bases from J, with 13 bases between. The CDR3 loop spans 14 amino acids. Germline V gives CDR1 SGHDN, CDR2 FVKESK. For the CDR3, the DNA is TGTGCCAGCAGCCACCGGGACGGGGGTTACGAGCAGTACTTC. This gives the protein CASSHRDGGYEQYF.

Regarding this clonotype: A much larger clone lies one base from this, so it may be a read error. A read error is likely, as this CDR3 ends without the conserved phenylalanine or tryptophan. The DNA is omitted, as the CDR3 cannot be located on it reliably, and the CDR3 follows TCRdb's listing. The V and J genes are TRBV6-2 or TRBV6-3 and TRBJ2-7. Including both end residues, the CDR3 is 13 amino acids long. Germline V gene sequence: CDR1 MNHEY, CDR2 SVGEGT. The CDR3 reads CASSYSRNSETFE.

This clonotype was found a few times. The chain joins TRBV19 to TRBJ1-1; D uncertain. This CDR3 region has 10 residues. Germline-derived CDR1 and CDR2 are LNHDA and SQIVND (reference sequence). The V and J ends lost 7 bases and 7 bases respectively, with 7 bases between them. The CDR3 sequence is CASTANEAFF. CDR3 coding DNA: TGTGCCAGTACCGCCAATGAAGCTTTCTTT.

The rearrangement uses TRBV5-6 and TRBJ2-3, with 11 positions matching TRBD2. The V segment lost 4 bases and the J segment 0 bases; nucleotides outside the gene matches: 7. Germline CDR1 SGHDT, CDR2 YYEEEE. The length of the CDR3 is 17 residues. This CDR3 reads CASSKRLAGTSTDTQYF. The CDR3 DNA is TGTGCCAGCAGCAAAAGACTAGCGGGAACTAGCACAGATACGCAGTATTTT. The full variable domain, with the rest looked up from reference TRBV5-6 and TRBJ2-3, is DAGVTQSPTHLIKTRGQQVTLRCSPKSGHDTVSWYQQALGQGPQFIFQYYEEEERQRGNFPDRFSGHQFPNYSSELNVNALLLGDSALYLCASSKRLAGTSTDTQYFGPGTRLTVL.

In regard to this clonotype: A read error may explain this, as a much larger clone is one base away. The rearrangement joins TRBV6-2 or TRBV6-3 to TRBJ1-1; unclear D gene. V was cut by 0 bases and J by 6 bases, with 20 bases left in between. The CDR3 loop spans 17 amino acids. Germline V gene sequence: CDR1 MNHEY, CDR2 SVGEGT. The CDR3 nucleotides read TGTGCCAGCAGTTACTCTGCCACCTTGGTAATGGGCGCTGAAGCTTTCTTT. This gives the protein CASSYSATLVMGAEAFF.

This clonotype was seen just once. A much larger clonotype is one base distant, so this may be a read error. This chain connects TRBV7-9 to TRBJ1-1, with D possibly matching TRBD1 (6 bases). Germline-derived CDR1 and CDR2 are SEHNR and FQNEAQ (reference sequence). The length of the CDR3 is 13 residues. The CDR3 reads CASSNSQGLSVIF. The CDR3 nucleotides are TGTGCCAGCAGCAATTCACAGGGACTGAGCGTGATCTTT.

This clonotype was found a few times. The junction departs from germline at one end; a sequencing error may be responsible. The chain recombines TRBV7-9 with TRBJ1-4; D is unclear. The CDR3 sequence is 16 residues long. Germline-derived CDR1 and CDR2 are SEHNR and FQNEAQ (reference sequence). The CDR3 DNA reads as TGTGCCAGCAGCTTAGTTCGGGCGAATAAGAATGGAAAACTGTTTTTT. Amino acids: CASSLVRANKNGKLFF.

This chain links TRBV9 with TRBJ2-1; possibly TRBD2 for D (5 bases). CDR1 is SGDLS and CDR2 is YYNGEE in the germline V gene. The length of the CDR3 is 16 residues. V was pared by 0 bases and J by 0 bases, with 10 bases between. CDR3 sequence: CASSVGGGLSYNEQFF. The CDR3 coding sequence is TGTGCCAGCAGCGTAGGTGGAGGCCTCTCCTACAATGAGCAGTTCTTC.

The chain is built from TRBV6-2 or TRBV6-3 and TRBJ1-1; D unresolved. V was cut by 7 bases and J by 3 bases, with 24 bases left in between. In germline, CDR1 is MNHEY, CDR2 SVGEGT. CDR3 length equals 17 residues. CDR3 DNA sequence: TGTGCCAGCACACCGGTTAGCGCAGGATTTATGCACACTGAAGCTTTCTTT. This codes for CASTPVSAGFMHTEAFF.